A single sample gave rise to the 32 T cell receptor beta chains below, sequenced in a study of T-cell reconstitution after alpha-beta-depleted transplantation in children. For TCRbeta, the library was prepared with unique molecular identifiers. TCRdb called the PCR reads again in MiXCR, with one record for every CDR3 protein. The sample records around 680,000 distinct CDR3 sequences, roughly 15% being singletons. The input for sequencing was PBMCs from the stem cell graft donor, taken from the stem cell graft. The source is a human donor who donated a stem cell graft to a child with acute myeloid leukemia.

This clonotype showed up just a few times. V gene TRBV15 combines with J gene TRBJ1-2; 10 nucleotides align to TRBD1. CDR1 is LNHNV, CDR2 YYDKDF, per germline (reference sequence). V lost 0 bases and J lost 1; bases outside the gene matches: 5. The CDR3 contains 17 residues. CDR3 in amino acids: CATSRDADRGVNYGYTF. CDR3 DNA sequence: TGTGCCACCAGCAGAGATGCGGACAGGGGGGTTAACTATGGCTACACCTTC.

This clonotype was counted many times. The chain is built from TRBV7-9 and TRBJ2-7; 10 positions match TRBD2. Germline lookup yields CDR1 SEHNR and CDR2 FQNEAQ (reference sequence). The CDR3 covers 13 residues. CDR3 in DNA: TGTGCCAGCAGCTCCTTCAGCGGGGGGGCGAATTTCGTC. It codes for CASSSFSGGANFV.

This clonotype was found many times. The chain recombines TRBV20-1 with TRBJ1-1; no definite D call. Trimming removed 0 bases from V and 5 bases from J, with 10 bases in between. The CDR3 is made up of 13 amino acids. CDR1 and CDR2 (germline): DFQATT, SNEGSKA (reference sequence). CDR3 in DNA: TGCAGTGCTAGAGATTTGGGGTTAACTGAAGCTTTCTTT. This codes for CSARDLGLTEAFF.

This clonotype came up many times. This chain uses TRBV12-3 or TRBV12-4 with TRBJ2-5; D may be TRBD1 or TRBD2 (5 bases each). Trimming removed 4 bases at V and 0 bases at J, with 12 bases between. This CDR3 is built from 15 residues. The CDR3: CASSSRLGHQETQYF. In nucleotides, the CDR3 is TGTGCCAGCAGTTCACGACTGGGACACCAAGAGACCCAGTACTTC.

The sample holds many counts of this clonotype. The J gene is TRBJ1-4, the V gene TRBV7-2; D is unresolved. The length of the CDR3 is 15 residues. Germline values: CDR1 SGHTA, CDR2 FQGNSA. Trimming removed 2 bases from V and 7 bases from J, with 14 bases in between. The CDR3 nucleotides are TGTGCCAGCAGCTTATTAGCGGGCGCGGGTGAAAAACTGTTTTTT. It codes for CASSLLAGAGEKLFF. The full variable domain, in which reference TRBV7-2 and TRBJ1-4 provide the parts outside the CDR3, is GAGVSQSPSNKVTEKGKDVELRCDPISGHTALYWYRQSLGQGLEFLIYFQGNSAPDKSGLPSDRFSAERTGGSVSTLTIQRTQQEDSAVYLCASSLLAGAGEKLFFGSGTQLSVL.

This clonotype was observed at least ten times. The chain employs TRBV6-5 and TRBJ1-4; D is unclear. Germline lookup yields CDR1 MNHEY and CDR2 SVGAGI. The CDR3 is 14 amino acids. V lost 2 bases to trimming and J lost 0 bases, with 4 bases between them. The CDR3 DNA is TGTGCCAGCAGTTACACGACAACTAATGAAAAACTGTTTTTT. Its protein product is CASSYTTTNEKLFF.

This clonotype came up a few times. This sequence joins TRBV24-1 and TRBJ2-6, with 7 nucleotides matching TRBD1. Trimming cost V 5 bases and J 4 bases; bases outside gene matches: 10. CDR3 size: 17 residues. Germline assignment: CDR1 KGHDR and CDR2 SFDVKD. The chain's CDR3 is CATSGEGGLRGANVLTF. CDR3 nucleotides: TGTGCCACCAGTGGGGAAGGGGGCCTACGGGGGGCCAACGTCCTGACTTTC.

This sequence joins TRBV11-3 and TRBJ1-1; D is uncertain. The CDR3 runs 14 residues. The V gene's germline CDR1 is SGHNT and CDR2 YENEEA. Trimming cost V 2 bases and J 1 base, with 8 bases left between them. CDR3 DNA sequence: TGTGCCAGCAGCTTACGGGCGGGGAACACTGAAGCTTTCTTT. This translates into CASSLRAGNTEAFF.

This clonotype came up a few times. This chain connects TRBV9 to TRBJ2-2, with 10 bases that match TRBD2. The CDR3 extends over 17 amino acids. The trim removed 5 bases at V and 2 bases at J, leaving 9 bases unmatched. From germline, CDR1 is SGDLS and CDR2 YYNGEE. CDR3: CASSDKRGGVNTGELFF. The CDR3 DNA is TGTGCCAGCAGTGATAAGCGGGGGGGCGTAAACACCGGGGAGCTGTTTTTT.

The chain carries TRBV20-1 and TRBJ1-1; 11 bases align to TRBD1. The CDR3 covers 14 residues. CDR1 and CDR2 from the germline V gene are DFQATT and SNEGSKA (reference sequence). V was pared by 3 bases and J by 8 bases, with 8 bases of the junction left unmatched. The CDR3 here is CSARGDRGMTEAFF. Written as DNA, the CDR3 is TGCAGTGCTAGGGGGGACAGGGGGATGACCGAAGCTTTCTTT.

CDR3 in amino acids: CASSLGPLVDQPQHF. CDR3 nucleotides: TGTGCCAGCAGTTTGGGACCCCTCGTGGATCAGCCCCAGCATTTT. The chain has TRBV12-3 or TRBV12-4 and TRBJ1-5; a possible D gene is TRBD1 (5 bases). V was shortened by 3 bases and J by 5 bases, with 14 bases between the two germline ends. The CDR3 extends over 15 amino acids.

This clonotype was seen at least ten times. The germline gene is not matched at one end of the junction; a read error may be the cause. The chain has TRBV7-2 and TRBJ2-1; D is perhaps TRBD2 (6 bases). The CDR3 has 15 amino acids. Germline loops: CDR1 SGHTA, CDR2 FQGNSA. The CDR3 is CASRLGGGAYNEQFF. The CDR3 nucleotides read TGTGCCAGCAGATTAGGTGGCGGGGCTTACAATGAGCAGTTCTTC.

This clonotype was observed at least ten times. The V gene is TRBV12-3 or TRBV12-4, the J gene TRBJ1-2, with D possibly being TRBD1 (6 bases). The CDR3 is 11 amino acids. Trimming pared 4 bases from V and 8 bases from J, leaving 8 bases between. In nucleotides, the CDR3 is TGTGCCAGCAGTTACACAGGGGGCTACACCTTC. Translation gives CASSYTGGYTF.

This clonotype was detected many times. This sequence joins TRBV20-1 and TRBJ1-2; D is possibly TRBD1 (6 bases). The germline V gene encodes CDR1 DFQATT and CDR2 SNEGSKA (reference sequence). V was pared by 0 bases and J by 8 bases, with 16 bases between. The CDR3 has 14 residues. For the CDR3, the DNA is TGCAGTGCTAGAGATGTGAACAGGGAGAGGGGCTACACCTTC. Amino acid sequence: CSARDVNRERGYTF.

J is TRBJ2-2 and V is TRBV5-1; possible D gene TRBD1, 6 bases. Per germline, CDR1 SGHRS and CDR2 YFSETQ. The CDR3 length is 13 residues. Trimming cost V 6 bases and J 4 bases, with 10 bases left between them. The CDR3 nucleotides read TGCGCCAGCATTGGACAGCCCACCGGGGAGCTGTTTTTT. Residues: CASIGQPTGELFF.

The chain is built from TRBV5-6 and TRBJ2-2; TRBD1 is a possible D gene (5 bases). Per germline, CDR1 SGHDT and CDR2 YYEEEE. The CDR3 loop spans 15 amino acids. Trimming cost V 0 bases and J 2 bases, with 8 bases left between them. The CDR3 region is CASSLAQDNTGELFF. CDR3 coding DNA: TGTGCCAGCAGCTTGGCACAGGACAACACCGGGGAGCTGTTTTTT. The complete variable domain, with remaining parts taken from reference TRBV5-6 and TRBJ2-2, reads DAGVTQSPTHLIKTRGQQVTLRCSPKSGHDTVSWYQQALGQGPQFIFQYYEEEERQRGNFPDRFSGHQFPNYSSELNVNALLLGDSALYLCASSLAQDNTGELFFGEGSRLTVL.

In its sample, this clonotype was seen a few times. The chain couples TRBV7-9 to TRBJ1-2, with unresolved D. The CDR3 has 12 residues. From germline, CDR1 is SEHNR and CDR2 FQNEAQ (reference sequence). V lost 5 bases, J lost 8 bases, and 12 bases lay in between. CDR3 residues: CASSHPSGGYTF. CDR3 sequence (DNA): TGTGCCAGCAGCCATCCAAGCGGAGGCTACACCTTC.

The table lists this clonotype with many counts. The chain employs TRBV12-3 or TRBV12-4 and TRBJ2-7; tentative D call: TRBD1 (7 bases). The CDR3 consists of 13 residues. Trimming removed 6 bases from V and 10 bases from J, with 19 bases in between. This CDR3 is CASSRGLRGKQYF. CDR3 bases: TGTGCCAGCAGCCGGGGGCTCAGGGGGAAACAGTACTTC.

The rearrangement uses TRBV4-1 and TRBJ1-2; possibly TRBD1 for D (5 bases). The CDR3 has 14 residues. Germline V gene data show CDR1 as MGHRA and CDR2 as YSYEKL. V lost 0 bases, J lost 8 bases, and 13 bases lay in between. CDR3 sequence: CASSQDRGAVGYTF. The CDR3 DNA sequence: TGCGCCAGCAGCCAAGATCGAGGGGCAGTAGGCTACACCTTC.

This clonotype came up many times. CDR3 sequence reads: CSAETDKFF. The CDR3 DNA reads TGCAGTGCTGAGACAGATAAGTTCTTC. V is TRBV20-1 and J is TRBJ2-1, with TRBD1 as a possible D gene (5 bases). With 5 bases removed from V and 14 bases from J, the gap between germline ends came to 10 bases. The CDR3 contains 9 residues. Germline CDR1 reads DFQATT; CDR2 reads SNEGSKA (reference sequence).

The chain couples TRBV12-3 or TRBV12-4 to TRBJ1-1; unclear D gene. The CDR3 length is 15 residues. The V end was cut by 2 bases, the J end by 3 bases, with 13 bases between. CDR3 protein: CASSLNPAPYTEAFF. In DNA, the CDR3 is TGTGCCAGCAGTTTAAACCCGGCCCCTTACACTGAAGCTTTCTTT.

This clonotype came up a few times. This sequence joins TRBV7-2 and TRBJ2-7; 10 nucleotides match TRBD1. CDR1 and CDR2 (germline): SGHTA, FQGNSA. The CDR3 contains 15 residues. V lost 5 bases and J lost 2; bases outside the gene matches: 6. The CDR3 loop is CASSHPTGGTYEQYF. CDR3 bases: TGTGCCAGCAGCCACCCGACAGGGGGCACCTACGAGCAGTACTTC.

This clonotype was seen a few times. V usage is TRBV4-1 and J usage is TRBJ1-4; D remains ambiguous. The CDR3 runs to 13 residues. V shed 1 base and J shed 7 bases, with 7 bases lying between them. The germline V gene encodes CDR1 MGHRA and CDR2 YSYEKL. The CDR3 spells CASSQALREKLFF. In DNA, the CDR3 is TGCGCCAGCAGCCAAGCTTTACGTGAAAAACTGTTTTTT.

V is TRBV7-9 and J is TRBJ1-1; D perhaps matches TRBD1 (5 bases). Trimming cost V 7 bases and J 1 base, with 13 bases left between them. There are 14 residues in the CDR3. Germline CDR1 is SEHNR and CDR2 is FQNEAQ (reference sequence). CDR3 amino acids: CASISTGGNTEAFF. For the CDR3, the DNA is TGTGCCAGCATATCGACGGGGGGGAACACTGAAGCTTTCTTT.

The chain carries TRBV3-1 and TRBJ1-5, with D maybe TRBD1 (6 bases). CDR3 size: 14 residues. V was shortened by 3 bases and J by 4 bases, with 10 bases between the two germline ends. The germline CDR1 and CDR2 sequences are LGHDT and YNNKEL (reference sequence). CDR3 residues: CASSHGQRNQPQHF. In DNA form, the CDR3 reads TGTGCCAGCAGCCACGGACAGAGGAATCAGCCCCAGCATTTT.

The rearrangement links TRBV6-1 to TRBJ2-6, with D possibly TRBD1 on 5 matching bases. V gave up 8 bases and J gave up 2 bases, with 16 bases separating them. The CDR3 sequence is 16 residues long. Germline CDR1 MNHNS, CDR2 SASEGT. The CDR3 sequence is CASVAGPGPGANVLTF. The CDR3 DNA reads TGTGCCAGCGTGGCAGGGCCAGGACCTGGGGCCAACGTCCTGACTTTC.

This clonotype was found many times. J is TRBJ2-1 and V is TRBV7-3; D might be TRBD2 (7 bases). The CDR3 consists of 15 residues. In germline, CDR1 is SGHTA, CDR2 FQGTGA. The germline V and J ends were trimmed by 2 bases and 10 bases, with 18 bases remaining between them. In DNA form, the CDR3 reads TGTGCCAGCAGCTTATATAGTGGGGGGGCGGACGAGCAGTTCTTC. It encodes CASSLYSGGADEQFF.

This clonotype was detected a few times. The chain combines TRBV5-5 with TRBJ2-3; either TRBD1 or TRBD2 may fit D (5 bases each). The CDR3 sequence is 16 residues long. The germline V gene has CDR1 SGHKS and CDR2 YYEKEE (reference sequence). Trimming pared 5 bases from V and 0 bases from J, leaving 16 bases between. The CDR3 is CASRVRQSGSTDTQYF. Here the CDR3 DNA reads TGTGCCAGCAGAGTCCGACAGAGCGGTAGCACAGATACGCAGTATTTT.

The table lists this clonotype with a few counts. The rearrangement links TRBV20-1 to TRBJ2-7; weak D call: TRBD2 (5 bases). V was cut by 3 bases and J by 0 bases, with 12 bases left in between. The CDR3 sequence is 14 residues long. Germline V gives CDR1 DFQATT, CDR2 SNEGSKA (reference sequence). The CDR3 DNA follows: TGCAGTGCTAGCGGACTCCCCGGCTCCTACGAGCAGTACGTC. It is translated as CSASGLPGSYEQYV.

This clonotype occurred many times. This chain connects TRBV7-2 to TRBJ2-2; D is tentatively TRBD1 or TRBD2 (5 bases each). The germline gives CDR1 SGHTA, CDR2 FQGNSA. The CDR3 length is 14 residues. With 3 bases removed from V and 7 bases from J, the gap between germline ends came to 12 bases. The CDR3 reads CASSFRQRGGELFF. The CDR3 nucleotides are TGTGCCAGCAGCTTTCGTCAGAGGGGCGGGGAGCTGTTTTTT.

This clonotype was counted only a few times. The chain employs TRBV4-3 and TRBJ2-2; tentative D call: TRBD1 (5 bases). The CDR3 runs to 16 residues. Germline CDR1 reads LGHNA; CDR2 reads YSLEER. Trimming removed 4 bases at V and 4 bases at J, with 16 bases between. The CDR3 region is CASSPTDLSGTGELFF. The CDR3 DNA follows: TGCGCCAGCAGCCCGACAGACCTATCGGGCACCGGGGAGCTGTTTTTT.

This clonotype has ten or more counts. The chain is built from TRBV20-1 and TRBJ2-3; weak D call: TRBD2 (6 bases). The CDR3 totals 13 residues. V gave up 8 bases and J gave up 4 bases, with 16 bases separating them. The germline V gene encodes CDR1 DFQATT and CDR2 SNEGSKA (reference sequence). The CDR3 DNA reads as TGCAGTCCCCGGGAGACCGGGGCAGATACGCAGTATTTT. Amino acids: CSPRETGADTQYF.